These 11 T cell receptor beta chains were sequenced from one sample in a study of cytomegalovirus exposure and HLA in healthy donors. Primers: 60 Vbeta forward and 13 Jbeta reverse. Libraries were prepared by immunoSEQ multiplex PCR; TCRdb keeps only in-frame clonotypes and omits some of them. The data contain about 170,000 clones, more than 60% of them singletons. The source material was PBMCs. These receptors were taken from a female donor in good health and CMV-seronegative.

The V gene is TRBV5-1, the J gene TRBJ2-3; 7 bases map to TRBD2. The CDR3 covers 16 residues. The V gene's germline CDR1 is SGHRS and CDR2 YFSETQ. The junction had 6 bases not matched to a gene; V was cut back by 0 bases and J by 2 bases. This chain's CDR3 is CASSLDGGGSTDTQYF. DNA for the CDR3: TGCGCCAGCAGCTTGGATGGGGGGGGGTCCACAGATACGCAGTATTTT.

As regards this clone: One junction end disagrees with the germline gene, perhaps due to a read error. This rearrangement joins TRBV7-7 to TRBJ1-4; TRBD1 matches 9 bases. The V gene's germline CDR1 is SSHAT and CDR2 FNYEAQ (reference sequence). CDR3 length equals 14 residues. CDR3 nucleotide sequence: TGTGCTAGCAGCCCGGGACAGGGAAATGAAAAACTGTTTTTT. It is translated as CASSPGQGNEKLFF.

This clone has more than one count but fewer than ten. The rearrangement uses TRBV11-2 and TRBJ1-1; no clear D. CDR3 length: 15 residues. Trimming pared 0 bases from V and 0 bases from J, leaving 8 bases between. The germline V gene encodes CDR1 SGHAT and CDR2 FQNNGV. CDR3 loop: CASSLERALNTEAFF. In DNA, the CDR3 is TGTGCCAGCAGCTTAGAGAGGGCCCTGAACACTGAAGCTTTCTTT.

This chain connects TRBV7-2 to TRBJ2-7; D is uncertain. Trimming removed 2 bases at V and 0 bases at J, with 2 bases between. The germline V gene encodes CDR1 SGHTA and CDR2 FQGNSA. This CDR3 comprises 12 residues. In DNA form, the CDR3 reads TGTGCCAGCAGCTTATACTCCTACGAGCAGTACTTC. It specifies CASSLYSYEQYF.

The chain joins TRBV11-2 to TRBJ2-1; 11 nucleotides line up with TRBD2. The V gene's germline CDR1 is SGHAT and CDR2 FQNNGV. J gave up 8 bases and V 8 bases, and 14 bases lay outside the gene matches. The CDR3 sequence is 16 residues long. Here the CDR3 reads CASGFPVTSGTYEQFF. The CDR3 coding sequence is TGTGCCAGCGGGTTCCCCGTGACTAGCGGGACATATGAGCAGTTCTTC.

J is TRBJ2-7 and V is TRBV7-2; D not certain. The ends were cut back, 5 bases at V and 0 bases at J, with 11 bases in the middle. Germline V gives CDR1 SGHTA, CDR2 FQGNSA. CDR3 length equals 14 residues. The CDR3 bases are TGTGCCAGCAGCCTCGTCCCTAGCTCCTACGAGCAGTACTTC. This codes for CASSLVPSSYEQYF.

On this clone itself: In the same sample, other DNA sequences code for this CDR3. V gene TRBV19 combines with J gene TRBJ2-1; D is perhaps TRBD2 (6 bases). Germline values: CDR1 LNHDA, CDR2 SQIVND (reference sequence). V shed 3 bases and J shed 10 bases, with 7 bases lying between them. This CDR3 spans 11 amino acids. The chain's CDR3 is CASSIRGEQFF. The CDR3 DNA reads as TGTGCCAGTAGTATTCGGGGGGAGCAGTTCTTC.

This clone occurred once. This chain joins TRBV2 and TRBJ2-7, with D hard to call. The CDR3 consists of 11 residues. V was trimmed by 7 bases and J by 3 bases, leaving 7 bases between them. CDR1 is SNHLY and CDR2 is FYNNEI in the germline V gene. The CDR3 sequence is CASTPSYEQYF. The DNA for the CDR3 is TGTGCCAGCACCCCCAGCTACGAGCAGTACTTC.

The V and J genes are TRBV7-2 and TRBJ2-5; 9 nucleotides align to TRBD2. The CDR3 runs 15 residues. After removal of 4 bases from V and 7 bases from J, the junction contained 10 bases not matched to a gene. Germline CDR1 and CDR2: SGHTA and FQGNSA. The CDR3 bases are TGTGCCAGCAGCTCCCGCGGGGGGGCCGGGGTGACCCAGTACTTC. It specifies CASSSRGGAGVTQYF. The whole variable domain, filled in from reference TRBV7-2 and TRBJ2-5, reads GAGVSQSPSNKVTEKGKDVELRCDPISGHTALYWYRQSLGQGLEFLIYFQGNSAPDKSGLPSDRFSAERTGGSVSTLTIQRTQQEDSAVYLCASSSRGGAGVTQYFGPGTRLLVL.

The chain employs TRBV5-1 and TRBJ2-1; a possible D gene is TRBD2 (5 bases). The CDR3 covers 12 residues. CDR1 and CDR2 (germline): SGHRS, YFSETQ. Trimming removed 0 bases from V and 10 bases from J, with 8 bases in between. This CDR3 reads CASSLDVAEQFF. The CDR3 bases are TGCGCCAGCAGCTTGGATGTAGCGGAGCAGTTCTTC. Drawing the rest from reference TRBV5-1 and TRBJ2-1, the complete variable domain is KAGVTQTPRYLIKTRGQQVTLSCSPISGHRSVSWYQQTPGQGLQFLFEYFSETQRNKGNFPGRFSGRQFSNSRSEMNVSTLELGDSALYLCASSLDVAEQFFGPGTRLTVL.

This rearrangement joins TRBV9 to TRBJ2-1; 10 bases map to TRBD1. The germline V gene encodes CDR1 SGDLS and CDR2 YYNGEE. CDR3 size: 15 residues. The trim removed 4 bases at V and 4 bases at J, leaving 5 bases unmatched. As DNA, the CDR3 is TGTGCCAGCAGCCCTGGGACAGGGGCTTACAATGAGCAGTTCTTC. It translates to CASSPGTGAYNEQFF.